The 30 T cell receptor beta chains below were found in one sample sequenced in a study of shared clonotypes between healthy human individuals. Some clones are missing from TCRdb's copy, which holds only in-frame ones; the method was immunoSEQ multiplex PCR. The sample includes roughly 2,500,000 clones, roughly 93% of them seen just once. Sequenced sample: naive CD4+ T cells from PBMCs. Described subset: CD45RA+ positively selected. The source of these receptors is a man aged 18 to 30 in good health. Some clones in this sample may be carry-over from other donors' samples.

V usage is TRBV2 and J usage is TRBJ1-5; D is ambiguous. Trimming took 6 bases from V and 0 from J, leaving 6 bases between them. The V gene's germline CDR1 is SNHLY and CDR2 FYNNEI. This CDR3 has 13 residues. CDR3 DNA: TGTGCCAGCAGGGAGTTTAGCAATCAGCCCCAGCATTTT. Translating it yields CASREFSNQPQHF.

The chain uses TRBV11-3 and TRBJ2-1, with D unclear. CDR3 size: 13 residues. Deletions cut 4 bases from V and 10 bases from J, with 14 bases between. Germline values: CDR1 SGHNT, CDR2 YENEEA. In nucleotides, the CDR3 is TGTGCCAGCAGCTCCTCACTGACAAGCGAGCAGTTCTTC. This encodes CASSSSLTSEQFF.

This chain links TRBV7-2 with TRBJ1-2, with a weak D call TRBD1 (5 bases). The CDR3 is 14 amino acids. Germline V gives CDR1 SGHTA, CDR2 FQGNSA. The V end was cut by 5 bases, the J end by 8 bases, with 18 bases between. CDR3 bases: TGTGCCAGCAGCCCCCGTGTTACGGAGGGGGGCTACACCTTC. This sequence encodes CASSPRVTEGGYTF.

The chain links TRBV11-2 to TRBJ2-7, with TRBD1 identical over 8 bases. This CDR3 is 15 amino acids long. Germline V CDR1 and CDR2: SGHAT, FQNNGV. V trimming: 1 base; J trimming: 1 base; junction bases outside the gene matches: 3. CDR3 sequence reads: CASSLARQGSYEQYF. CDR3 nucleotide sequence: TGTGCCAGCAGCTTAGCGAGACAGGGGTCCTACGAGCAGTACTTC.

This chain uses TRBV30 with TRBJ2-7; 7 bases fit TRBD1. V was pared by 0 bases and J by 3 bases, with 8 bases of the junction left unmatched. The CDR3 has 15 amino acids. Germline V lookup: CDR1 GTSNPN, CDR2 SVGIG (reference sequence). The CDR3 protein is CAWSVGARQGYEQYF. As DNA, the CDR3 is TGTGCCTGGAGTGTAGGGGCAAGACAGGGCTACGAGCAGTACTTC.

The gene calls are TRBV9 and TRBJ2-2, with 7 bases identical to TRBD1. Looked up from germline, CDR1 is SGDLS and CDR2 is YYNGEE. The trim removed 4 bases at V and 4 bases at J, leaving 7 bases unmatched. The CDR3 spans 15 residues. Here the CDR3 DNA reads TGTGCCAGCAGCCCCGACAGGGCCGGCACCGGGGAGCTGTTTTTT. Residues: CASSPDRAGTGELFF.

This chain links TRBV28 with TRBJ1-1, with D maybe TRBD1 (6 bases). CDR1 and CDR2 from the germline V gene are MDHEN and SYDVKM. The CDR3 length is 13 residues. The ends were cut back, 5 bases at V and 7 bases at J, with 14 bases in the middle. The CDR3 DNA reads as TGTGCCAGCAGTGGGGGCCTCAAGGGTGAAGCTTTCTTT. The encoded protein is CASSGGLKGEAFF.

The chain recombines TRBV6-4 with TRBJ2-1; 14 bases fit TRBD2. V was clipped by 5 bases and J by 4 bases; unmatched bases: 4. The CDR3 totals 16 residues. Germline CDR1 MRHNA, CDR2 SNTAGT. The CDR3 loop reads CASSRLAGGSYNEQFF. The DNA for the CDR3 is TGTGCCAGCAGTCGACTAGCGGGGGGGTCTTACAATGAGCAGTTCTTC.

This chain joins TRBV19 and TRBJ1-4, with 8 bases that match TRBD1. V lost 7 bases, J lost 7 bases, and 8 bases stayed unmatched. The CDR3 extends over 14 amino acids. The germline V gene has CDR1 LNHDA and CDR2 SQIVND (reference sequence). The CDR3 reads CASIAGGAGEKLFF. The CDR3 DNA is TGTGCCAGTATCGCAGGGGGCGCTGGTGAAAAACTGTTTTTT.

J is TRBJ2-7 and V is TRBV2; 8 positions agree with TRBD1. With V trimmed by 10 bases and J by 2 bases, 13 bases remained unmatched. The length of the CDR3 is 15 residues. Germline V gives CDR1 SNHLY, CDR2 FYNNEI. Written as DNA, the CDR3 is TGTGCCACCTCTCAGAGGCGGGACAGGACCTACGAGCAGTACTTC. This codes for CATSQRRDRTYEQYF.

This rearrangement joins TRBV29-1 to TRBJ1-1; 7 nucleotides match TRBD1. The CDR3 runs 14 residues. Germline lookup yields CDR1 SQVTM and CDR2 ANQGSEA. V shed 1 base and J 10 bases; nucleotides not matched to a gene: 12. The DNA of the CDR3 is TGCAGCGTTGAAGGGCTCCGGGACAGTTCGGCAGCTTTCTTT. Translated, it gives CSVEGLRDSSAAFF. The full variable domain, in which reference TRBV29-1 and TRBJ1-1 provide the parts outside the CDR3, is SAVISQKPSRDICQRGTSLTIQCQVDSQVTMMFWYRQQPGQSLTLIATANQGSEATYESGFVIDKFPISRPNLTFSTLTVSNMSPEDSSIYLCSVEGLRDSSAAFFGQGTRLTVV.

V gene TRBV7-2 combines with J gene TRBJ2-1; D gene ambiguous. Per germline, CDR1 SGHTA and CDR2 FQGNSA. The V and J ends lost 3 bases and 3 bases respectively, with 12 bases between them. This CDR3 region has 15 residues. The chain's CDR3 is CASSLASLIYNEQFF. The CDR3 coding sequence is TGTGCCAGCAGCTTGGCTTCTCTTATCTACAATGAGCAGTTCTTC.

A few counts support this clone. The chain has TRBV10-3 and TRBJ1-1; D remains ambiguous. This CDR3 is 13 amino acids long. Germline CDR1 reads ENHRY; CDR2 reads SYGVKD. V was clipped by 2 bases and J by 1 base, with 5 bases between them. The CDR3 is CAISEEQNTEAFF. In DNA form, the CDR3 reads TGTGCCATCAGTGAGGAACAGAACACTGAAGCTTTCTTT.

The V and J genes are TRBV2 and TRBJ1-5; possible D gene TRBD1, 5 bases. Germline V lookup: CDR1 SNHLY, CDR2 FYNNEI. The CDR3 runs 14 residues. V lost 7 bases, J lost 5 bases, and 15 bases lay in between. The CDR3 DNA reads TGTGCCAGCAAACTAGAGTGGGGGGATCAGCCCCAGCATTTT. This encodes CASKLEWGDQPQHF.

The rearrangement joins TRBV10-3 to TRBJ2-2, with a tentative D call TRBD1 (6 bases). V dropped 5 bases and J dropped 2 bases, with 12 bases sitting between them. CDR1 and CDR2 (germline): ENHRY, SYGVKD. This CDR3 contains 15 residues. CDR3 sequence reads: CAISKTGTNTGELFF. CDR3 sequence (DNA): TGTGCCATCAGTAAAACAGGGACCAACACCGGGGAGCTGTTTTTT.

The chain employs TRBV2 and TRBJ1-1; 9 bases agree with TRBD1. This CDR3 is built from 13 residues. Germline lookup yields CDR1 SNHLY and CDR2 FYNNEI. V trimming: 5 bases; J trimming: 6 bases; junction bases outside the gene matches: 4. This CDR3 is CASSYTGGSEAFF. Here the CDR3 DNA reads TGTGCCAGCAGTTATACAGGGGGCTCTGAAGCTTTCTTT.

V is TRBV28 and J is TRBJ1-3; D is possibly TRBD1 (6 bases). The CDR3 length is 19 residues. CDR1 is MDHEN, CDR2 SYDVKM, per germline. The V end lost 7 bases, the J end lost 4 bases, and 29 bases lay between the germline ends. The CDR3 sequence: CASTSAAGGGPDAGNTIYF. CDR3 sequence (DNA): TGTGCCAGCACTTCCGCAGCGGGGGGCGGTCCCGATGCCGGAAACACCATATATTTT.

This sequence joins TRBV21-1 and TRBJ2-5. TRBV21-1 is assigned pseudogene status. There are 17 residues in the CDR3. CDR3 nucleotides: TGTGCCAGCAGCAACTTAGATGAGTGGAGGGGGCAAGAGACCCAGTACTTC. It codes for CASSNLDEWRGQETQYF.

The chain employs TRBV4-1 and TRBJ2-7; the D is unclear. Germline lookup yields CDR1 MGHRA and CDR2 YSYEKL. V lost 4 bases and J 0 bases, leaving 13 bases between the germline ends. The CDR3 extends over 15 amino acids. CDR3 residues: CASSLNSGSSYEQYF. CDR3 DNA sequence: TGCGCCAGCAGCCTAAACTCAGGAAGCTCCTACGAGCAGTACTTC.

This sequence joins TRBV5-4 and TRBJ1-1; D ambiguous. CDR3 length: 15 residues. In germline, CDR1 is SGHNT, CDR2 YYREEE (reference sequence). Trimming took 0 bases from V and 1 from J, leaving 10 bases between them. CDR3 protein: CASSLALSSNTEAFF. Written as DNA, the CDR3 is TGTGCCAGCAGCTTGGCCCTCTCTTCGAACACTGAAGCTTTCTTT. The complete variable domain, with remaining parts taken from reference TRBV5-4 and TRBJ1-1, reads ETGVTQSPTHLIKTRGQQVTLRCSSQSGHNTVSWYQQALGQGPQFIFQYYREEENGRGNFPPRFSGLQFPNYSSELNVNALELDDSALYLCASSLALSSNTEAFFGQGTRLTVV.

The chain has TRBV5-1 and TRBJ2-7; 7 bases fit TRBD2. This CDR3 spans 14 amino acids. The V gene end was trimmed by 1 base and the J gene end by 4 bases; junction bases not matched to a gene: 5. CDR1 is SGHRS, CDR2 YFSETQ, per germline. The DNA of the CDR3 is TGCGCCAGCAGCTTGCTTCTGCGGGGGTACGAGCAGTACTTC. The encoded protein is CASSLLLRGYEQYF.

The gene calls are TRBV6-1 and TRBJ2-2; D not certain. V was shortened by 2 bases and J by 0 bases, with 13 bases between the two germline ends. Germline assignment: CDR1 MNHNS and CDR2 SASEGT. The CDR3 extends over 17 amino acids. CDR3 sequence: CASSERPGPPNTGELFF. In DNA, the CDR3 is TGTGCCAGCAGTGAACGTCCAGGACCCCCGAACACCGGGGAGCTGTTTTTT.

The chain carries TRBV2 and TRBJ2-7, with TRBD2 matching over 11 bases. The CDR3 has 15 residues. The V gene's germline CDR1 is SNHLY and CDR2 FYNNEI. The junction had 14 bases not matched to a gene; V was cut back by 9 bases and J by 7 bases. CDR3 sequence reads: CASRYTSGSIGEQYF. The DNA of the CDR3 is TGTGCCAGTCGCTATACTAGCGGGAGTATTGGTGAGCAGTACTTC.

The rearrangement links TRBV6-5 to TRBJ1-6, with D possibly being TRBD1 (5 bases). The germline V gene encodes CDR1 MNHEY and CDR2 SVGAGI. This CDR3 has 13 residues. V shed 6 bases and J shed 10 bases, with 13 bases lying between them. The CDR3 DNA reads TGTGCCAGCAGCCGACAGCAACCCTCACCCCTCCACTTT. Its translation: CASSRQQPSPLHF.

The J gene is TRBJ2-1, the V gene TRBV15, with D hard to call. The length of the CDR3 is 13 residues. Trimming removed 0 bases from V and 8 bases from J, with 8 bases in between. The germline CDR1 and CDR2 sequences are LNHNV and YYDKDF (reference sequence). CDR3 sequence (DNA): TGTGCCACCAGCAGAGATAAGTTCCATGAGCAGTTCTTC. Translated, it gives CATSRDKFHEQFF. The complete variable domain, with remaining parts taken from reference TRBV15 and TRBJ2-1, reads DAMVIQNPRYQVTQFGKPVTLSCSQTLNHNVMYWYQQKSSQAPKLLFHYYDKDFNNEADTPDNFQSRRPNTSFCFLDIRSPGLGDTAMYLCATSRDKFHEQFFGPGTRLTVL.

The chain employs TRBV9 and TRBJ2-1; TRBD2 agrees at 7 bases. The junction had 6 bases not matched to a gene; V was cut back by 3 bases and J by 9 bases. CDR1 and CDR2 from the germline V gene are SGDLS and YYNGEE. The CDR3 totals 13 residues. The CDR3 loop reads CASSGTRVSEQFF. CDR3 nucleotide sequence: TGTGCCAGCAGCGGGACTAGGGTGAGTGAGCAGTTCTTC.

The V and J genes are TRBV7-2 and TRBJ1-2, with D perhaps matching TRBD1 (5 bases). V was pared by 2 bases and J by 3 bases, with 13 bases between. This CDR3 contains 15 residues. CDR1 is SGHTA and CDR2 is FQGNSA in the germline V gene. CDR3 residues: CASSLTAGPYYGYTF. CDR3 bases: TGTGCCAGCAGCTTAACGGCAGGGCCCTACTATGGCTACACCTTC.

This rearrangement joins TRBV30 to TRBJ2-3, with 9 bases lining up with TRBD1. The CDR3 runs 15 residues. Germline CDR1 reads GTSNPN; CDR2 reads SVGIG (reference sequence). V shed 3 bases and J 4 bases; nucleotides not matched to a gene: 8. CDR3 sequence reads: CAWRGGTGRPDTQYF. In nucleotides, the CDR3 is TGTGCCTGGAGAGGGGGGACAGGGAGGCCAGATACGCAGTATTTT.

V and J are TRBV7-2 and TRBJ2-3, with D unresolved. The V end was cut by 4 bases, the J end by 6 bases, with 14 bases between. Germline V lookup: CDR1 SGHTA, CDR2 FQGNSA. CDR3 length: 14 amino acids. The CDR3 DNA sequence: TGTGCCAGCAGCTCTCAAACGACAAGGGATACGCAGTATTTT. This translates into CASSSQTTRDTQYF. Drawing the rest from reference TRBV7-2 and TRBJ2-3, the complete variable domain is GAGVSQSPSNKVTEKGKDVELRCDPISGHTALYWYRQSLGQGLEFLIYFQGNSAPDKSGLPSDRFSAERTGGSVSTLTIQRTQQEDSAVYLCASSSQTTRDTQYFGPGTRLTVL.

The chain couples TRBV29-1 to TRBJ1-2; 9 bases line up with TRBD1. Germline V CDR1 and CDR2: SQVTM, ANQGSEA. Trimming took 1 base from V and 1 from J; bases not matched to a gene: 7. The CDR3 contains 16 residues. Here the CDR3 reads CSVEALGQGLNYGYTF. CDR3 coding DNA: TGCAGCGTTGAAGCTCTGGGACAGGGTCTTAACTATGGCTACACCTTC. The full variable domain, its missing parts supplied by reference TRBV29-1 and TRBJ1-2, is SAVISQKPSRDICQRGTSLTIQCQVDSQVTMMFWYRQQPGQSLTLIATANQGSEATYESGFVIDKFPISRPNLTFSTLTVSNMSPEDSSIYLCSVEALGQGLNYGYTFGSGTRLTVV.